The T cell receptor beta chain described here comes from a study of cytomegalovirus exposure and HLA in healthy donors. Overall study: Earlier work reported 100 million to 130 million unique TCR beta sequences from about 179 million T cells.

There are 15 residues in the CDR3. The germline gives CDR1 SGHAT, CDR2 FQNNGV. Trimming left V 4 bases short and J 8 bases short, with 17 bases between. The PCR employed 60 Vbeta primers together with 13 Jbeta primers. Repertoires were generated with immunoSEQ multiplex PCR, while TCRdb's copy carries only in-frame clones and drops some. The table records 150,000 to 250,000 clones, approximately 85% of them present only once. Input material: PBMCs. The source of this sequence is a woman between 45 and 65 years old in good health and CMV-seronegative. The genes are TRBV11-2 and TRBJ1-4; a weak D match, TRBD1 (6 bases). The CDR3 reads CASSSRDNRREKLFF. In DNA, the CDR3 is TGTGCCAGCAGCTCCCGGGACAACCGGAGGGAAAAACTGTTTTTT.